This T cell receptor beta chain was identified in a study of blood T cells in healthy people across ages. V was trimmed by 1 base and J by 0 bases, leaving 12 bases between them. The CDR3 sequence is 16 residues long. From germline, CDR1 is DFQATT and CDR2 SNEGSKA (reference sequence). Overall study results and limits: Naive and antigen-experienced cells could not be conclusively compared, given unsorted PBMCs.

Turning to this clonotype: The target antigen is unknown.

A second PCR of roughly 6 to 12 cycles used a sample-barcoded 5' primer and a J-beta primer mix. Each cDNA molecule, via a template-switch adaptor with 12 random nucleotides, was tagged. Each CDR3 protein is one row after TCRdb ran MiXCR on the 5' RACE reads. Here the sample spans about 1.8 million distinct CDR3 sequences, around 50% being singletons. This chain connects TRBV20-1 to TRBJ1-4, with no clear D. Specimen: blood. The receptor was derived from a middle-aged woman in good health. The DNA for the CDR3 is TGCAGTGCTAGAGTCCCAGGACTAACAACTAATGAAAAACTGTTTTTT. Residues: CSARVPGLTTNEKLFF.